The 18 T cell receptor beta chains in this list originate from one sample, sequenced in a study of OX40 agonist ivuxolimab in advanced cancers. Measured with immunoSEQ multiplex PCR; TCRdb has only the in-frame clones, and not every one. The sample has tens of thousands of clones; roughly 86% are singletons. The specimen comprised CD4+ or CD8+ T cells sorted from blood, sampled in a trial of the OX40 agonist ivuxolimab. These receptors originate from an adult with an advanced solid tumor such as melanoma, head and neck, liver or kidney cancer.

In regard to this clone: Its ends do not fully match the called genes, so a read error is possible. CDR3 DNA: TGTGTCACCAGCAGGACGGCTGGGCGGGCGGGCAATGAGCAGTTCTTC. This gives the protein CVTSRTAGRAGNEQFF. This chain joins TRBV15 and TRBJ2-1, with D possibly matching TRBD2 (5 bases). The CDR3 spans 16 residues. CDR1 is LNHNV, CDR2 YYDKDF, per germline (reference sequence).

The chain uses TRBV28 and TRBJ1-1, with 7 bases matching TRBD1. V dropped 5 bases and J dropped 5; count of bases not matched to a gene: 8. The V gene's germline CDR1 is MDHEN and CDR2 SYDVKM. The CDR3 has 14 residues. The CDR3 protein is CASSLPTGTTEAFF. The CDR3 region has the DNA TGTGCCAGCAGTCTCCCGACAGGGACGACTGAAGCTTTCTTT.

The chain recombines TRBV5-5 with TRBJ2-3, with 7 positions matching TRBD2. CDR1 is SGHKS, CDR2 YYEKEE, per germline (reference sequence). V dropped 0 bases and J dropped 2; count of bases not matched to a gene: 3. This CDR3 has 15 amino acids. This CDR3 reads CASSLAGGATDTQYF. CDR3 coding DNA: TGTGCCAGCAGCTTGGCGGGAGGCGCCACAGATACGCAGTATTTT. The full variable domain, in which reference TRBV5-5 and TRBJ2-3 provide the parts outside the CDR3, is DAGVTQSPTHLIKTRGQQVTLRCSPISGHKSVSWYQQVLGQGPQFIFQYYEKEERGRGNFPDRFSARQFPNYSSELNVNALLLGDSALYLCASSLAGGATDTQYFGPGTRLTVL.

V usage is TRBV7-2 and J usage is TRBJ1-2; maybe TRBD1 (5 bases). The length of the CDR3 is 15 residues. V was clipped by 5 bases and J by 1 base, with 14 bases between them. Germline lookup yields CDR1 SGHTA and CDR2 FQGNSA. The CDR3 spells CASSRGLGGNYGYTF. The CDR3 DNA reads as TGTGCCAGCAGCCGGGGCCTGGGCGGTAACTATGGCTACACCTTC. Supplemented by reference TRBV7-2 and TRBJ1-2, the full variable domain reads GAGVSQSPSNKVTEKGKDVELRCDPISGHTALYWYRQSLGQGLEFLIYFQGNSAPDKSGLPSDRFSAERTGGSVSTLTIQRTQQEDSAVYLCASSRGLGGNYGYTFGSGTRLTVV.

The chain has TRBV29-1 and TRBJ1-2; perhaps TRBD1 as D (6 bases). CDR1 and CDR2 (germline): SQVTM, ANQGSEA. This CDR3 contains 13 residues. V was shortened by 3 bases and J by 8 bases, with 16 bases between the two germline ends. In DNA, the CDR3 is TGCAGCGTTGAGGGGGGGCCGGGAGAGGGCTACACCTTC. Its translation: CSVEGGPGEGYTF.

J is TRBJ2-3 and V is TRBV5-1, with 10 bases aligning to TRBD2. Germline V gives CDR1 SGHRS, CDR2 YFSETQ. J was trimmed by 1 base and V by 1 base; bases with no gene match: 3. The CDR3 consists of 16 residues. The CDR3 protein is CASSLQGTSGTDTQYF. The CDR3 bases are TGCGCCAGCAGCTTGCAAGGGACTAGCGGCACAGATACGCAGTATTTT.

The chain couples TRBV29-1 to TRBJ2-5; 8 nucleotides line up with TRBD2. The CDR3 extends over 14 amino acids. Germline CDR1 reads SQVTM; CDR2 reads ANQGSEA. V shed 4 bases and J 5 bases; nucleotides not matched to a gene: 9. As DNA, the CDR3 is TGCAGCGTTGGGTCGGGAGGGCTTGGGGAGACCCAGTACTTC. Amino acids: CSVGSGGLGETQYF. The complete variable domain, with remaining parts taken from reference TRBV29-1 and TRBJ2-5, reads SAVISQKPSRDICQRGTSLTIQCQVDSQVTMMFWYRQQPGQSLTLIATANQGSEATYESGFVIDKFPISRPNLTFSTLTVSNMSPEDSSIYLCSVGSGGLGETQYFGPGTRLLVL.

The chain combines TRBV28 with TRBJ2-1; TRBD2 agrees at 13 bases. CDR3 length equals 18 residues. Per germline, CDR1 MDHEN and CDR2 SYDVKM. With 8 bases clipped from V and 7 bases from J, the junction kept 17 bases outside the gene matches. The CDR3 protein is CASQWGQPGLAGSNEQFF. The DNA of the CDR3 is TGTGCCAGCCAATGGGGACAGCCGGGACTAGCGGGGTCTAATGAGCAGTTCTTC.

This chain links TRBV6-1 with TRBJ2-2, with TRBD1 identical over 7 bases. V trimming: 4 bases; J trimming: 5 bases; junction bases outside the gene matches: 7. Germline V gene data show CDR1 as MNHNS and CDR2 as SASEGT. The CDR3 sequence is 15 residues long. This CDR3 reads CASSVTGVGTGELFF. The CDR3 nucleotides read TGTGCCAGCAGTGTAACAGGGGTAGGAACCGGGGAGCTGTTTTTT.

The chain employs TRBV19 and TRBJ1-1, with a tentative D call TRBD1 (6 bases). This CDR3 contains 14 residues. V was shortened by 3 bases and J by 5 bases, with 13 bases between the two germline ends. Per the germline V gene, CDR1 is LNHDA and CDR2 is SQIVND (reference sequence). CDR3: CASSMAQGSTEAFF. CDR3 DNA: TGTGCCAGTAGTATGGCACAGGGAAGTACTGAAGCTTTCTTT.

This clone was seen only once. The rearrangement uses TRBV7-2 and TRBJ2-1, with 9 bases that match TRBD1. CDR1 and CDR2 from the germline V gene are SGHTA and FQGNSA. The ends lost 5 bases at V and 8 bases at J; junction bases unmatched: 16. CDR3 size: 17 residues. CDR3 DNA: TGTGCCAGCAGCCCTCCCCCGGGGACAGGGTCTTTGGATGAGCAGTTCTTC. Protein sequence: CASSPPPGTGSLDEQFF.

This clone was counted a single time. The chain links TRBV9 to TRBJ2-7; D gene uncertain. The V gene lost 0 bases and the J gene lost 0 bases, with 7 bases spanning the gap. Germline values: CDR1 SGDLS, CDR2 YYNGEE. The CDR3 is made up of 14 amino acids. CDR3 coding DNA: TGTGCCAGCAGCGTAGCCCGCCCCTCCTACGAGCAGTACTTC. Amino acid sequence: CASSVARPSYEQYF.

The genes are TRBV30 and TRBJ1-2, with unresolved D. V shed 1 base and J shed 13 bases, with 13 bases lying between them. Germline V lookup: CDR1 GTSNPN, CDR2 SVGIG (reference sequence). The CDR3 is made up of 11 amino acids. CDR3 loop: CAWSAFGLSTF. CDR3 DNA: TGTGCCTGGAGTGCGTTTGGGTTGAGCACCTTC.

This chain joins TRBV7-9 and TRBJ2-4; possibly TRBD2 for D (6 bases). Germline assignment: CDR1 SEHNR and CDR2 FQNEAQ (reference sequence). The CDR3 runs to 14 residues. Between the trimmed V and J ends, which lost 0 bases and 3 bases, there was a span of 6 bases. The CDR3 coding sequence is TGTGCCAGCAGCTTAGCGGGAGGCAAAAACATTCAGTACTTC. As protein: CASSLAGGKNIQYF. Supplemented by reference TRBV7-9 and TRBJ2-4, the full variable domain reads DTGVSQNPRHKITKRGQNVTFRCDPISEHNRLYWYRQTLGQGPEFLTYFQNEAQLEKSRLLSDRFSAERPKGSFSTLEIQRTEQGDSAMYLCASSLAGGKNIQYFGAGTRLSVL.

V and J are TRBV27 and TRBJ1-1; the D is unclear. Trimming took 5 bases from V and 2 from J, leaving 9 bases between them. Germline V gene lookup returns CDR1 MNHEY and CDR2 SMNVEV (reference sequence). This CDR3 region has 13 residues. This chain's CDR3 is CASSQRVNTEAFF. CDR3 in DNA: TGTGCCAGCAGTCAAAGGGTCAACACTGAAGCTTTCTTT.

This rearrangement joins TRBV20-1 to TRBJ1-2; D unclear. V was shortened by 3 bases and J by 7 bases, with 9 bases between the two germline ends. This CDR3 spans 11 amino acids. Looked up from germline, CDR1 is DFQATT and CDR2 is SNEGSKA (reference sequence). This CDR3 is CSASSPLGYTF. For the CDR3, the DNA is TGCAGTGCTAGTTCGCCACTTGGCTACACCTTC.

The chain recombines TRBV10-1 with TRBJ1-2; a weak D match, TRBD1 (5 bases). Trimming left V 3 bases short and J 4 bases short, with 24 bases between. In germline, CDR1 is WNHNN, CDR2 SYGVQD (reference sequence). This CDR3 comprises 18 residues. CDR3 sequence: CASSESRGRTLFCYGYTF. Here the CDR3 DNA reads TGCGCCAGCAGTGAATCTAGGGGCAGAACCCTATTTTGCTATGGCTACACCTTC.

This chain joins TRBV18 and TRBJ2-1; TRBD2 matches at 14 bases. V lost 7 bases, J lost 8 bases, and 10 bases stayed unmatched. Germline-derived CDR1 and CDR2 are KGHSH and LQKENI. The CDR3 has 16 residues. The CDR3 sequence is CASWPGLAGETDEQFF. CDR3 DNA: TGTGCCAGCTGGCCGGGACTAGCGGGAGAAACGGATGAGCAGTTCTTC.